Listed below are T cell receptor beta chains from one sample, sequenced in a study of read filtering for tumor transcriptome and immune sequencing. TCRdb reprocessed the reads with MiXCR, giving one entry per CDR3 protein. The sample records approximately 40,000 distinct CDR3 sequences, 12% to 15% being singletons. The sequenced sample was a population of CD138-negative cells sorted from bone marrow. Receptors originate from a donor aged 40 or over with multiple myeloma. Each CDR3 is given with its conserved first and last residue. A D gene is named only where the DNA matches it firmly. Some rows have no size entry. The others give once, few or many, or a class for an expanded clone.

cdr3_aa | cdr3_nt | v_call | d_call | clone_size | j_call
CSARDPGRDSTTQYF | TGCAGTGCTAGAGATCCGGGCAGGGACTCCACTACGCAGTATTTT | TRBV20-1 | - | many | TRBJ2-3
CASTVNYEQYF | TGTGCCAGCACAGTCAACTACGAGCAGTACTTC | TRBV6-1 | - | - | TRBJ2-7
CASNTIPGQGNTGELFF | TGTGCCAGCAACACAATACCGGGACAGGGGAACACCGGGGAGCTGTTTTTT | TRBV6-2/TRBV6-3 | TRBD1 | many | TRBJ2-2
CASSSPGKGGEQYF | TGTGCCAGCAGTTCCCCAGGGAAGGGTGGCGAGCAGTACTTC | TRBV6-5 | - | many | TRBJ2-7
CASSTRDRTDTQYF | TGTGCCAGCAGCACCCGGGACAGGACAGATACGCAGTATTTT | TRBV7-2 | TRBD1 | many | TRBJ2-3
CASSVGHTSNTGELFF | TGTGCCAGCAGCGTTGGACATACCTCGAACACCGGGGAGCTGTTTTTT | TRBV7-2 | - | many | TRBJ2-2
CSAETGTGVSEQYF | TGCAGCGCTGAAACCGGGACAGGGGTGTCCGAGCAGTACTTC | TRBV29-1 | TRBD1 | few | TRBJ2-7
CASNAGRGAFTEAFF | TGCGCCTCCAATGCGGGACGGGGGGCGTTCACTGAAGCTTTCTTT | TRBV28 | - | - | TRBJ1-1
CASSLLSSGIQETQYF | TGTGCCAGCAGCTTGTTATCCTCCGGAATACAAGAGACCCAGTACTTC | TRBV5-6 | - | many | TRBJ2-5
CASTKRGSTDTQYF | TGTGCCAGCACTAAGCGGGGGAGCACAGATACGCAGTATTTT | TRBV2 | TRBD2 | many | TRBJ2-3
CASSSQGAGLGNEQFF | TGTGCCAGCAGTTCCCAGGGGGCCGGATTGGGCAATGAGCAGTTCTTC | TRBV12-3/TRBV12-4 | TRBD1 | few | TRBJ2-1
CASSLIPLGGGNQPQHF | TGTGCCAGCAGCCTCATCCCCTTAGGAGGAGGCAATCAGCCCCAGCATTTT | TRBV14 | - | many | TRBJ1-5
CASGGGTDTQYF | TGTGCCAGCGGCGGCGGCACAGATACGCAGTATTTT | TRBV12-3/TRBV12-4 | - | many | TRBJ2-3
CASSYSTNEQFF | TGTGCCAGCAGTTACTCCACCAATGAGCAGTTCTTC | TRBV6-2/TRBV6-3 | - | many | TRBJ2-1
CASSLAIRRTGSNEKLFF | TGTGCCAGCAGCTTAGCGATCAGGCGGACAGGGTCTAATGAAAAACTGTTTTTT | TRBV7-2 | TRBD1 | many | TRBJ1-4
CASSIRGGEQYF | TGTGCCAGCAGCATACGGGGGGGGGAGCAGTACTTC | TRBV7-2 | TRBD2 | many | TRBJ2-7
CSVRTGASGANVLTF | TGCAGCGTTAGGACAGGTGCCTCTGGGGCCAACGTCCTGACTTTC | TRBV29-1 | TRBD1 | many | TRBJ2-6
CASSLRGQGGLAEAFF | TGCGCCAGCAGCTTGAGGGGACAGGGGGGTCTTGCTGAAGCTTTCTTT | TRBV5-1 | TRBD1 | - | TRBJ1-1
CASKNPSAGELFF | TGTGCCAGCAAGAACCCCTCGGCCGGGGAGCTGTTTTTT | TRBV2 | - | many | TRBJ2-2
CASSLGTGDVETQYF | TGTGCCAGCAGCTTGGGGACAGGGGATGTGGAGACCCAGTACTTC | TRBV5-6 | TRBD1 | many | TRBJ2-5